This T cell receptor (beta chain) emerged from a study of T-cell memory formation after mild COVID-19. Study overall: Clusters of TCRs were largely donor specific. Study conclusions and caveats: CD8+ contracting clones occupied EMRA, while CD4+ ones occupied mainly CM and EM. The study found balanced CD4/CD8 in clones contracting day 15 to 85 and a CD4+ lean in later expanders. Memory sampled before infection contained some responding clones, suggesting cross-reactive memory joined.

In TCRdb, the 5' RACE reads were re-called with MiXCR into one record per CDR3 protein. The sample consists of about half a million distinct CDR3 sequences, around a sixth of them appearing once. Per the germline V gene, CDR1 is MGHDK and CDR2 is SYGVNS. After removal of 4 bases from V and 6 bases from J, the junction contained 3 bases not matched to a gene. The CDR3 is 13 residues long. Turning to this clonotype: Its target is unknown.

The sequencing input was PBMCs or a T cell subset sorted from them (not recorded which). The chain recombines TRBV25-1 with TRBJ2-4; 7 nucleotides line up with TRBD2. The origin of this receptor is an adult woman who had mild COVID-19 (a few samples of this study predate the infection). Cell type and time point are not known. This CDR3 reads CASSAPGGNIQYF. CDR3 nucleotide sequence: TGTGCCAGCAGTGCCCCGGGGGGAAACATTCAGTACTTC. Using reference TRBV25-1 and TRBJ2-4 for the parts outside the CDR3, the full variable domain is EADIYQTPRYLVIGTGKKITLECSQTMGHDKMYWYQQDPGMELHLIHYSYGVNSTEKGDLSSESTVSRIRTEHFPLTLESARPSHTSQYLCASSAPGGNIQYFGAGTRLSVL.